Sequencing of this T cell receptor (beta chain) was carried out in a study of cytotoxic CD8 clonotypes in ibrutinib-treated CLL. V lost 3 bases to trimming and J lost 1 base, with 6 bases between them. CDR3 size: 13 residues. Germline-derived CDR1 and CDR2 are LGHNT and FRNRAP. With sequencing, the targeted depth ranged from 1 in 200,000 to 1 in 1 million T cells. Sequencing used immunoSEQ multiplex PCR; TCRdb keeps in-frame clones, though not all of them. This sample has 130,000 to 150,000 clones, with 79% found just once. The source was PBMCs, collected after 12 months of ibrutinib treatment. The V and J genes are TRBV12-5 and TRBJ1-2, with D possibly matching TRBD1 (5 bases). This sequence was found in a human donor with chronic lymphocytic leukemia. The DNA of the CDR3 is TGTGCTAGTGGTTTTGGGGGTAACTATGGCTACACCTTC. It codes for CASGFGGNYGYTF. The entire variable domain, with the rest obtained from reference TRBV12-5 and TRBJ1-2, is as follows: DARVTQTPRHKVTEMGQEVTMRCQPILGHNTVFWYRQTMMQGLELLAYFRNRAPLDDSGMPKDRFSAEMPDATLATLKIQPSEPRDSAVYFCASGFGGNYGYTFGSGTRLTVV.